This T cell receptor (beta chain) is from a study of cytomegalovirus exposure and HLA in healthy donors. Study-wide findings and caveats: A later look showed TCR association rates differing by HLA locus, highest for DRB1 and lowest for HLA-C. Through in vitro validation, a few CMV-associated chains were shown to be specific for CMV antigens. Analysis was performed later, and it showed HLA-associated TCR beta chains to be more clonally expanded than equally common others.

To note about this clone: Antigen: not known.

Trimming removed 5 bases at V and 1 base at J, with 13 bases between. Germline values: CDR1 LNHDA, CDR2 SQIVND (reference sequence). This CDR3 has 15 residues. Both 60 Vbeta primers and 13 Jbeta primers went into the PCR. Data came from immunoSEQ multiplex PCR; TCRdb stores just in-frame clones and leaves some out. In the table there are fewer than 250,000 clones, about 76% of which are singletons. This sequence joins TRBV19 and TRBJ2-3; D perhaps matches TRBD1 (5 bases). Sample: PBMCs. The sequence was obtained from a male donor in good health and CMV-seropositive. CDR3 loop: CASSGAARGTDTQYF. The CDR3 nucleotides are TGTGCCAGTAGTGGGGCCGCCCGGGGCACAGATACGCAGTATTTT.